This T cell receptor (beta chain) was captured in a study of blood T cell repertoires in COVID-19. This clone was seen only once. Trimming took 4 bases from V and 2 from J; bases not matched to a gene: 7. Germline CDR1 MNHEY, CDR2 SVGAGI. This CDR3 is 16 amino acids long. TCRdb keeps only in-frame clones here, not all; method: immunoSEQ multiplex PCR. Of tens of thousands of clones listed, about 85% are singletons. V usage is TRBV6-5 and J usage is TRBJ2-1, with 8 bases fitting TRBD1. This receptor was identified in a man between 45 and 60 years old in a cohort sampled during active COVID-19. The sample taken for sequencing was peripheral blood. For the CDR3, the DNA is TGTGCCAGCAGTTCATCACCCAGGGGGCCCTACAATGAGCAGTTCTTC. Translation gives CASSSSPRGPYNEQFF.